The source of this T cell receptor (beta chain) is a study of Tregs in tolerant kidney transplant recipients. The study's findings and limits: Biological reproducibility was not directly addressed, but technical replication error appeared minimal. Antigen-driven expansion was suggested because donor-specific Tregs expanded more than all Tregs in tolerant patients.

On this clone: Its cognate antigen is unknown.

Sequencing was performed with immunoSEQ multiplex PCR; in TCRdb, only in-frame clones are kept and a portion is missing. This table holds approximately 16,000 clones, roughly 78% found once. V was clipped by 6 bases and J by 3 bases, with 11 bases between them. There are 13 residues in the CDR3. Germline CDR1 and CDR2: MNHNY and SVGAGI (reference sequence). Sequenced here: Tregs from blood, sampled before the transplant. The gene calls are TRBV6-6 and TRBJ1-1; D gene uncertain. This receptor was taken from a human donor who received a combined kidney and bone marrow transplant. The CDR3 sequence: CASSREQYTEAFF. CDR3 sequence (DNA): TGTGCCAGCAGCCGGGAACAATACACTGAAGCTTTCTTT.